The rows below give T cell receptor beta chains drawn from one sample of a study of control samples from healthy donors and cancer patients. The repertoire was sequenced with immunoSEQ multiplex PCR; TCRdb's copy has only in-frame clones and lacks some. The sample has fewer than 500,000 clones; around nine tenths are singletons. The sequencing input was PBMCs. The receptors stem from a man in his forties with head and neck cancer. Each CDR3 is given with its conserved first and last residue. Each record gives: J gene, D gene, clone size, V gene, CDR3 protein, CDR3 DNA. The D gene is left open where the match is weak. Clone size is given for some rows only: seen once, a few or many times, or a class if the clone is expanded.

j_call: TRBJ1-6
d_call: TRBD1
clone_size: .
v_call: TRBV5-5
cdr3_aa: CASSRGTGHNSPLHF
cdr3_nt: TGTGCCAGCAGCCGCGGGACAGGACATAATTCACCCCTCCACTTT

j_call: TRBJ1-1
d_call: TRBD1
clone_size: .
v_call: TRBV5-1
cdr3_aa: CASRDSQGTLNTEAFF
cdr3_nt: TGCGCCAGCAGGGATTCACAGGGGACCTTGAACACTGAAGCTTTCTTT

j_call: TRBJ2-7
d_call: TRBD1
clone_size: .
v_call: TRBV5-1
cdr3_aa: CASSRRDRAHEQYF
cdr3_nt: TGCGCCAGCAGCCGACGGGACAGGGCCCACGAGCAGTACTTC

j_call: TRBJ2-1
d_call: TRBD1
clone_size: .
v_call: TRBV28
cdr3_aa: CASSRTGNYNEQFF
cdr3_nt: TGTGCCAGCAGTCGGACAGGAAACTACAATGAGCAGTTCTTC

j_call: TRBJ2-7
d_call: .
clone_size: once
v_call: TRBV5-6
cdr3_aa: CASSLGTGYEQYF
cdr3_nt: TGTGCCAGCAGCCTTGGAACGGGCTACGAGCAGTACTTC

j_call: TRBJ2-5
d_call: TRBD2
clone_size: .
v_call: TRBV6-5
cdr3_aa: CASRPPGGKTQYF
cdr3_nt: TGTGCCAGCAGGCCCCCGGGGGGGAAGACCCAGTACTTC

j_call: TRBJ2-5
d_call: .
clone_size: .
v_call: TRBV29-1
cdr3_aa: CSVEGDRGGPQGTQYF
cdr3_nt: TGCAGCGTTGAAGGAGACAGGGGAGGGCCTCAGGGGACCCAGTACTTC

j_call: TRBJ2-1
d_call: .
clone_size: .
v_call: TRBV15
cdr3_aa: CATSKPPPDNIYNEQFF
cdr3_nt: TGTGCCACCAGCAAACCGCCCCCCGATAATATTTACAATGAGCAGTTCTTC

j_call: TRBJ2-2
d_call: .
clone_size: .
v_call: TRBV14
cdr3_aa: CASSQLRDTGELFF
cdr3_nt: TGTGCCAGCAGCCAACTGCGGGACACCGGGGAGCTGTTTTTT

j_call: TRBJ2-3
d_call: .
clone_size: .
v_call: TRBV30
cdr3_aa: CAWSVGNTDTQYF
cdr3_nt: TGTGCCTGGAGTGTCGGGAACACAGATACGCAGTATTTT

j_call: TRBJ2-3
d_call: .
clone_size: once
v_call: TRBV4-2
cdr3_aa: CASSQERTDTQYF
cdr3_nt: TGTGCCAGCAGCCAAGAGCGCACAGATACGCAGTATTTT

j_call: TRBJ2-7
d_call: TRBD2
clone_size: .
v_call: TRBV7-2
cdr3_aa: CASSPGTSPLEQYF
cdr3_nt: TGTGCCAGCAGCCCCGGGACTAGCCCCCTCGAGCAGTACTTC

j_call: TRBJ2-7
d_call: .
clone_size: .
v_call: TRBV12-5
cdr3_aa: CASGLVPDTYEQYF
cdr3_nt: TGTGCTAGTGGTTTGGTACCAGACACCTACGAGCAGTACTTC

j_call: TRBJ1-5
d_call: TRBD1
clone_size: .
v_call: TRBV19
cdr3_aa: CASTQGGNQPQHF
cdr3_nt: TGTGCCAGTACTCAGGGGGGCAATCAGCCCCAGCATTTT

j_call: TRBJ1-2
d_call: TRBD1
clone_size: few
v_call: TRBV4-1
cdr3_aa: CASSQGIGGTGRDGYTF
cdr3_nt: TGCGCCAGCAGCCAGGGGATCGGGGGGACAGGGAGGGATGGCTACACCTTC

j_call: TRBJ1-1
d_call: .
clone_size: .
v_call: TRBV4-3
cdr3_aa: CASSQDWVGGRRAFF
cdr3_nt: TGCGCCAGCAGCCAAGATTGGGTTGGGGGAAGAAGAGCTTTCTTT

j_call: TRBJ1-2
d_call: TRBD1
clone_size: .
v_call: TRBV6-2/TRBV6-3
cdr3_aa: CASSYGQGAQNYGYTF
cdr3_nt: TGTGCCAGCAGTTATGGCCAGGGGGCTCAGAACTATGGCTACACCTTC

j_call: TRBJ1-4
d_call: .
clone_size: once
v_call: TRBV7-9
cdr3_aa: CASSLAELKGSRANEKLFF
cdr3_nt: TGTGCCAGCAGCTTAGCGGAACTAAAGGGGTCGAGGGCTAATGAAAAACTGTTTTTT

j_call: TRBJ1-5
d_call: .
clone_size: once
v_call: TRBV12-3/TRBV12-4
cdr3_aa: CASSLGQPQHF
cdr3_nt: TGTGCCAGCAGTTTGGGTCAGCCCCAGCATTTT

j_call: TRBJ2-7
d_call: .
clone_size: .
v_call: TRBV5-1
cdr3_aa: CASSRRRTDNYEQYF
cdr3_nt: TGCGCCAGCAGCCGGCGAAGGACAGACAATTACGAGCAGTACTTC

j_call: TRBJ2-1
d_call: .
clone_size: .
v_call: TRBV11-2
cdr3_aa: CASNEQYNEQFF
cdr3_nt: TGTGCCAGCAACGAGCAGTACAATGAGCAGTTCTTC

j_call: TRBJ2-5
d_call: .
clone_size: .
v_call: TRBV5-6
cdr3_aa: CASSMGETQYF
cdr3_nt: TGTGCCAGCAGCATGGGTGAGACCCAGTACTTC

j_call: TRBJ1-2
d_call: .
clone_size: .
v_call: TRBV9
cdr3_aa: CASSEILNGYTF
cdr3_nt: TGTGCCAGCAGCGAAATACTGAATGGCTACACCTTC

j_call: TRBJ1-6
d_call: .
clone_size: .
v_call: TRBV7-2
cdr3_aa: CASSLENSPLHF
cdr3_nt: TGTGCCAGCAGCTTAGAGAATTCACCCCTCCACTTT

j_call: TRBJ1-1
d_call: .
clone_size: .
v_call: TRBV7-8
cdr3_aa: CASSLAGVSVAFF
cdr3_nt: TGTGCCAGCAGCTTAGCGGGGGTATCCGTAGCTTTCTTT

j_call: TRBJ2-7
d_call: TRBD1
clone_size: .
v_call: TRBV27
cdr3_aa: CASSPGQGNYYEQYF
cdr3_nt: TGTGCCAGCAGCCCGGGACAGGGGAATTACTACGAGCAGTACTTC

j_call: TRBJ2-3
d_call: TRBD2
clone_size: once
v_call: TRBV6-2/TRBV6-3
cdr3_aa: CASSRQRGDWDTQYF
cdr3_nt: TGTGCCAGCAGTCGTCAGCGGGGGGATTGGGATACGCAGTATTTT

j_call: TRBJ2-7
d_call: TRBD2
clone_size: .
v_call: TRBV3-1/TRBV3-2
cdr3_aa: CASSQESVAGAYEQYF
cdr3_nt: TGTGCCAGCAGCCAAGAATCAGTAGCGGGAGCCTACGAGCAGTACTTC

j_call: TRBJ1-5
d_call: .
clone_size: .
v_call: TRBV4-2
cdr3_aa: CASSQDTGPQPQHF
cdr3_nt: TGTGCCAGCAGCCAAGATACAGGGCCTCAGCCCCAGCATTTT

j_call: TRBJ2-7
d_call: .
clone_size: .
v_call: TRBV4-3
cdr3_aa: CASSQGVEGYEQYF
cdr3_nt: TGCGCCAGCAGCCAAGGGGTCGAGGGATACGAGCAGTACTTC

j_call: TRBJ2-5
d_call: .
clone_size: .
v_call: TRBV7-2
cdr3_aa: CASSLFGGQETQYF
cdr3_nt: TGTGCCAGCAGCTTATTCGGAGGTCAAGAGACCCAGTACTTC

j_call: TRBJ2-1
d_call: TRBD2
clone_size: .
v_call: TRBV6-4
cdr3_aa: CASSDSSSGRWDEQFF
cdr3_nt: TGTGCCAGCAGTGACTCATCTAGCGGGAGGTGGGATGAGCAGTTCTTC

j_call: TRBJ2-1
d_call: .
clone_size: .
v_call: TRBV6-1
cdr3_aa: CASSDTRFYNEQFF
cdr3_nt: TGTGCCAGCAGTGACACCCGTTTCTACAATGAGCAGTTCTTC

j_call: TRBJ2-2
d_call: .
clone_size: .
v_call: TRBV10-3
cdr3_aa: CAISPGIVGELFF
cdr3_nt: TGTGCCATCAGTCCAGGGATCGTCGGGGAGCTGTTTTTT

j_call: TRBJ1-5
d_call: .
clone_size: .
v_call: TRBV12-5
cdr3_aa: CASGLGGRWRRNSNQPQHF
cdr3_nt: TGTGCTAGTGGTTTGGGTGGAAGGTGGAGGCGGAATAGCAATCAGCCCCAGCATTTT

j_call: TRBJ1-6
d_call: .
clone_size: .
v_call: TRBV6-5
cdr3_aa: CASTWTYNSPLHF
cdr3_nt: TGTGCCAGCACCTGGACCTATAATTCACCCCTCCACTTT